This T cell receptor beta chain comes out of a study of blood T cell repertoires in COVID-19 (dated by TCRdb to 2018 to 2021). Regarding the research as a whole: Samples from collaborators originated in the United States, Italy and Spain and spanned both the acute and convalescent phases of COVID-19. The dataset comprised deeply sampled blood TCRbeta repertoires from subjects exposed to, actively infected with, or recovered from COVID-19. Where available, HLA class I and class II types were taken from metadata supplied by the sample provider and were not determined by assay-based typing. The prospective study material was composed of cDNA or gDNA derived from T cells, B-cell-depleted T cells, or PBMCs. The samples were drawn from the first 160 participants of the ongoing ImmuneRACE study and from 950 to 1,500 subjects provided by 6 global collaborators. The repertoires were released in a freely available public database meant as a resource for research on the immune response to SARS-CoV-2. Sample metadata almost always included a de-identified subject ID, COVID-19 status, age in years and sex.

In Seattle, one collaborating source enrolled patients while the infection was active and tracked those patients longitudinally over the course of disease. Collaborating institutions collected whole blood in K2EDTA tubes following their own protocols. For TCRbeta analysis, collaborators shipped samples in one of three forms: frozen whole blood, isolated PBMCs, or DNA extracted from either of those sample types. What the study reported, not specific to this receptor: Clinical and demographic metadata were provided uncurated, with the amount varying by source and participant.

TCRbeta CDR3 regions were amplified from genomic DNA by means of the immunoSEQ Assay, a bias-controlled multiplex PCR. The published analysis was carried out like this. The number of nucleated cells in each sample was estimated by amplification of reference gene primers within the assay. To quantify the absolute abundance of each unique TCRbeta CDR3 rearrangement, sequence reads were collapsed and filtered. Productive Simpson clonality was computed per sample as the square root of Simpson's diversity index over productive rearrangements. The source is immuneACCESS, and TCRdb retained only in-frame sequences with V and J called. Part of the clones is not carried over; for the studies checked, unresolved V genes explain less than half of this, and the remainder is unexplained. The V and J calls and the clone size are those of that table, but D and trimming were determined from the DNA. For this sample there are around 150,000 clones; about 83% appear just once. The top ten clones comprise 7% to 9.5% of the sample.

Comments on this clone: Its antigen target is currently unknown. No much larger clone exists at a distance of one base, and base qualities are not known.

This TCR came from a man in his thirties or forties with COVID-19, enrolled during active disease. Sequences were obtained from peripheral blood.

The CDR3 in this case is CASSEDRFRYEQYF. The nucleotide sequence is given as TGTGCCAGCAGTGAAGACAGGTTTCGCTACGAGCAGTACTTC. Recombination joined TRBV2 with TRBJ2-7, with a tentative D gene TRBD1 over 5 matching bases. A distance of 10 bases separates the germline ends of V and J, which lose 1 base and 3 bases respectively. From cysteine to phenylalanine, the CDR3 is 14 amino acids long. Left in the record is the CDR3 DNA by itself, 42 bases read in frame from the first base. Via the germline V gene, CDR1 is SNHLY and CDR2 FYNNEI.